A selection of T cell receptor beta chains follows, all from one sample in a study of preoperative IRX-2 immunotherapy in early breast cancer. Data came from immunoSEQ multiplex PCR; TCRdb stores just in-frame clones and leaves some out. The top ten hold around 2.9% of the sample, which has roughly 27,000 clones, over 65% seen once. Sampling was conducted from a patient treated with IRX-2 immunotherapy. These receptors all stem from a human donor with breast cancer. Each CDR3 is given with its conserved first and last residue. Fields, in order: V gene, clone size, J gene, D gene, CDR3 DNA, CDR3 protein. A D gene is named only where the DNA matches it firmly. Not every row has a clone size; where given, it reads once, few, many or a size class.

v_gene: TRBV28
abundance: NA
j_gene: TRBJ1-5
d_gene: TRBD1
CDR3nt: TGTGCCAGCAGTCCTACAGGGGGCTGGGAGCCCCAGCATTTT
CDR3aa: CASSPTGGWEPQHF

v_gene: TRBV11-3
abundance: NA
j_gene: TRBJ2-7
d_gene: TRBD2
CDR3nt: TGTGCCAGCAGCCAAGCCTTTAGCGGGAGCTCAGGAGAGCAGTACTTC
CDR3aa: CASSQAFSGSSGEQYF

v_gene: TRBV1
abundance: NA
j_gene: TRBJ2-3
d_gene: NA
CDR3nt: TGCGCCAGCAGCCAAGATTCACGGGGGAGCACAGATACGCAGTATTTT
CDR3aa: CASSQDSRGSTDTQYF

v_gene: TRBV6-8
abundance: NA
j_gene: TRBJ1-2
d_gene: NA
CDR3nt: TGTGCCAGCAGTTCAGTGGGGGGGCGCTTCTATGGCTACACCTTC
CDR3aa: CASSSVGGRFYGYTF

v_gene: TRBV6-8
abundance: NA
j_gene: TRBJ1-1
d_gene: NA
CDR3nt: TGTGCCGGTCATTTCGGGGGGGAACCTGAAGCTTTCTTT
CDR3aa: CAGHFGGEPEAFF

v_gene: TRBV1
abundance: NA
j_gene: TRBJ2-7
d_gene: NA
CDR3nt: TGCGCCAGCAGCTACCGGGACAGGGCCGGGGAGCAGTACTTC
CDR3aa: CASSYRDRAGEQYF

v_gene: TRBV10-1
abundance: NA
j_gene: TRBJ1-3
d_gene: NA
CDR3nt: TGCGCCAGAGAGAATCGGGGAAACACCATATATTTT
CDR3aa: CARENRGNTIYF

v_gene: TRBV19
abundance: once
j_gene: TRBJ2-4
d_gene: TRBD1
CDR3nt: TGTGCCAGTAGTCGCACCAGGGGGCTAGGAGACATTCAGTACTTC
CDR3aa: CASSRTRGLGDIQYF

v_gene: TRBV18
abundance: NA
j_gene: TRBJ1-4
d_gene: TRBD1
CDR3nt: TGTGCCAGCTCACCGACAGGGTCTGGCGAAAAACTGTTTTTT
CDR3aa: CASSPTGSGEKLFF

v_gene: TRBV28
abundance: NA
j_gene: TRBJ2-7
d_gene: TRBD1
CDR3nt: TGTGCCAGCAGTTCCCAAAGGACAGGGGGTATGTCCTACGAGCAGTACTTC
CDR3aa: CASSSQRTGGMSYEQYF

v_gene: TRBV10-3
abundance: NA
j_gene: TRBJ1-1
d_gene: NA
CDR3nt: TGTGCCATCAGTGAGGCCGCTGACACTGAAGCTTTCTTT
CDR3aa: CAISEAADTEAFF

v_gene: TRBV19
abundance: NA
j_gene: TRBJ1-4
d_gene: NA
CDR3nt: TGTGCCAGTCGAGCCGGGTGGACTAATGAAAAACTGTTTTTT
CDR3aa: CASRAGWTNEKLFF

v_gene: TRBV6-8
abundance: few
j_gene: TRBJ2-1
d_gene: TRBD1
CDR3nt: TGTGCCACGACACAGGGGCTAAACTACAATGAGCAGTTCTTC
CDR3aa: CATTQGLNYNEQFF

v_gene: TRBV6-8
abundance: NA
j_gene: TRBJ2-1
d_gene: TRBD2
CDR3nt: TGTGCCAGCAGGACCACGGGGGGATCCTACAATGAGCAGTTCTTC
CDR3aa: CASRTTGGSYNEQFF

v_gene: TRBV11-3
abundance: NA
j_gene: TRBJ1-2
d_gene: NA
CDR3nt: TGTGCCAGCAGCTTTTCAGGGGAAATTAGCCACTATGGCTACACCTTC
CDR3aa: CASSFSGEISHYGYTF

v_gene: TRBV19
abundance: NA
j_gene: TRBJ2-7
d_gene: NA
CDR3nt: TGTGCCAGTAGTATAGATTCCTACGAGCAGTACTTC
CDR3aa: CASSIDSYEQYF

v_gene: TRBV6-8
abundance: NA
j_gene: TRBJ1-5
d_gene: NA
CDR3nt: TGTGCCAGCAGTTTGACCTCAGGCAATCAGCCCCAGCATTTT
CDR3aa: CASSLTSGNQPQHF

v_gene: TRBV6-8
abundance: NA
j_gene: TRBJ2-1
d_gene: TRBD2
CDR3nt: TGTGCCAGCAGTGTAACTAGCGGGAGCTCCTACAATGAGCAGTTCTTC
CDR3aa: CASSVTSGSSYNEQFF

v_gene: TRBV11-3
abundance: NA
j_gene: TRBJ1-1
d_gene: NA
CDR3nt: TGTGCCAGCAGCCCGCAGCCAGGGCGTTGGACTGAAGCTTTCTTT
CDR3aa: CASSPQPGRWTEAFF

v_gene: TRBV6-8
abundance: few
j_gene: TRBJ2-1
d_gene: NA
CDR3nt: TGTGCCATCAGAACACAGGGAAATGAGCAGTTCTTC
CDR3aa: CAIRTQGNEQFF

v_gene: TRBV11-3
abundance: once
j_gene: TRBJ2-1
d_gene: TRBD2
CDR3nt: TGTGCCAGCAGCTTGTGGCGGGAGAGCTATGAGCAGTTCTTC
CDR3aa: CASSLWRESYEQFF

v_gene: TRBV7-4
abundance: NA
j_gene: TRBJ1-1
d_gene: NA
CDR3nt: TGTGCCAGCAGCAGGATGACAGGAAGCACTGAAGCTTTCTTT
CDR3aa: CASSRMTGSTEAFF

v_gene: TRBV6-8
abundance: NA
j_gene: TRBJ1-5
d_gene: TRBD1
CDR3nt: TGTGCCAGCAGTCCCCGGGACAGGGGAGCCCATCAGCCCCAGCATTTT
CDR3aa: CASSPRDRGAHQPQHF

v_gene: TRBV6-8
abundance: few
j_gene: TRBJ2-1
d_gene: TRBD2
CDR3nt: TGTGCCAGCAGACCCGCCACCACTAGCGGGTTTGAGGATGAGCAGTTCTTC
CDR3aa: CASRPATTSGFEDEQFF

v_gene: TRBV1
abundance: NA
j_gene: TRBJ1-5
d_gene: NA
CDR3nt: TGCGCCAGCAGCCAAGATCGGGGATCTGTTCAGCCCCAGCATTTT
CDR3aa: CASSQDRGSVQPQHF

v_gene: TRBV6-8
abundance: NA
j_gene: TRBJ1-1
d_gene: NA
CDR3nt: TGTGCCAGCAGACTACTTTACCTGAACACTGAAGCTTTCTTT
CDR3aa: CASRLLYLNTEAFF

v_gene: TRBV11-3
abundance: NA
j_gene: TRBJ1-2
d_gene: NA
CDR3nt: TGTGCCAGCAGCTTAGGATCCGGGGCTAACTATGGCTACACCTTC
CDR3aa: CASSLGSGANYGYTF

v_gene: TRBV6-8
abundance: NA
j_gene: TRBJ2-2
d_gene: TRBD1
CDR3nt: TGTGCCAGCAGTTACCCTGGGTATCGGACAGGGGGCAACACCGGGGAGCTGTTTTTT
CDR3aa: CASSYPGYRTGGNTGELFF

v_gene: TRBV5-1
abundance: NA
j_gene: TRBJ2-5
d_gene: TRBD1
CDR3nt: TGCGCCAGTTCGCCGGGACAGGGGTACCAAGAGACCCAGTACTTC
CDR3aa: CASSPGQGYQETQYF

v_gene: TRBV11-3
abundance: NA
j_gene: TRBJ2-1
d_gene: NA
CDR3nt: TGTGCCAGCAGCTATATGGATCCGGACAATGAGCAGTTCTTC
CDR3aa: CASSYMDPDNEQFF

v_gene: TRBV14
abundance: NA
j_gene: TRBJ2-1
d_gene: NA
CDR3nt: TGTGCCAGCACCAGCCAATCCTTCGTGAGATCTCAGTTCTTC
CDR3aa: CASTSQSFVRSQFF

v_gene: TRBV28
abundance: NA
j_gene: TRBJ1-5
d_gene: NA
CDR3nt: TGTGCCAGCTGCGTGACAGCATTCAATCAGCCCCAGCATTTT
CDR3aa: CASCVTAFNQPQHF

v_gene: TRBV1
abundance: NA
j_gene: TRBJ1-1
d_gene: NA
CDR3nt: TGCGCCAGCAGCCAAGATGCTCAGGGGTGGCGGAACACTGAAGCTTTCTTT
CDR3aa: CASSQDAQGWRNTEAFF

v_gene: TRBV7-1
abundance: once
j_gene: TRBJ2-3
d_gene: NA
CDR3nt: TGTGCCAGCACCAGGGCCCGCTCAGATACGCAGTATTTT
CDR3aa: CASTRARSDTQYF

v_gene: TRBV28
abundance: NA
j_gene: TRBJ1-1
d_gene: NA
CDR3nt: TGTGCCAGCAGTCAAATACAGCTTGAAGCTTTCTTT
CDR3aa: CASSQIQLEAFF

v_gene: TRBV30
abundance: NA
j_gene: TRBJ1-5
d_gene: NA
CDR3nt: TGTGCCTGGGCAGCCATGGGGGGAGCCCAGCCCCAGCATTTT
CDR3aa: CAWAAMGGAQPQHF

v_gene: TRBV6-4
abundance: NA
j_gene: TRBJ2-7
d_gene: NA
CDR3nt: TGTGCCAGCAGTTACTCGGGTATCGGGCTTTCCTACGAGCAGTACTTC
CDR3aa: CASSYSGIGLSYEQYF

v_gene: TRBV6-8
abundance: NA
j_gene: TRBJ2-7
d_gene: NA
CDR3nt: TGTGCCAGCAGTTACTCGGATGTTGGCTACGAGCAGTACTTC
CDR3aa: CASSYSDVGYEQYF

v_gene: TRBV5-1
abundance: NA
j_gene: TRBJ2-5
d_gene: NA
CDR3nt: TGCGCCAGCAGCCAATCCCCAGAGGGGGTGGGGGAGACCCAGTACTTC
CDR3aa: CASSQSPEGVGETQYF

v_gene: TRBV6-8
abundance: NA
j_gene: TRBJ2-1
d_gene: NA
CDR3nt: TGTGCCAGCAGTTGGATTTGGGGCGTTAGCGTCGATGAGCAGTTCTTC
CDR3aa: CASSWIWGVSVDEQFF

v_gene: TRBV5-1
abundance: NA
j_gene: TRBJ2-2
d_gene: NA
CDR3nt: TGCGCCAGCAGCTTTAATGTCGGTTCTGGGGTGGCAGTCAACACCGGGGAGCTGTTTTTT
CDR3aa: CASSFNVGSGVAVNTGELFF

v_gene: TRBV19
abundance: NA
j_gene: TRBJ2-4
d_gene: NA
CDR3nt: TGTGCCAGTACCCTGTCCGGGGCGGATGGCAACATTCAGTACTTC
CDR3aa: CASTLSGADGNIQYF

v_gene: TRBV19
abundance: few
j_gene: TRBJ1-3
d_gene: NA
CDR3nt: TGTGCCAGTAGTATGTTAGCGAGCTCTGGAAACACCATATATTTT
CDR3aa: CASSMLASSGNTIYF